This T cell receptor beta chain was identified during a study of cytomegalovirus exposure and HLA in healthy donors. General observations from the study: Compared with the roughly 730-donor mean, an Asian-associated ancestry cluster reportedly had fewer N-insertions, according to a later analysis.

This clone was seen a single time. Its target is unknown. At the time of sampling, donors were nominally healthy, though unrecorded immune exposures were likely. V was clipped by 4 bases and J by 6 bases, with 14 bases between them. The germline V gene has CDR1 SGHDT and CDR2 YYEEEE. The CDR3 is 13 amino acids. Primers: 60 Vbeta forward and 13 Jbeta reverse. The table came from immunoSEQ multiplex PCR; TCRdb's copy has only in-frame clones and leaves some out. The sample consists of over 100,000 clones, approximately 80% of them appearing once. J is TRBJ2-7 and V is TRBV5-6; D gene unclear. Sequencing was carried out using PBMCs. The clonotype comes from a woman aged 18-29 years in good health and CMV-seropositive. The CDR3: CASSVTLLGEQYF. The CDR3 DNA reads as TGTGCCAGCAGCGTGACTTTGCTCGGCGAGCAGTACTTC.